Each of the 27 T cell receptor beta chains below was sequenced from the same sample in a study of cytomegalovirus exposure and HLA in healthy donors. Clones were read by immunoSEQ multiplex PCR, and TCRdb kept only the in-frame ones, dropping some. The repertoire holds approximately 300,000 clones, with about nine tenths as singletons. Sequences were obtained from PBMCs. Receptors were obtained from a woman between 18 and 30 years old in good health and CMV-seronegative.

This chain uses TRBV28 with TRBJ2-7, with D possibly TRBD2 on 7 matching bases. This CDR3 is built from 13 residues. Germline CDR1 is MDHEN and CDR2 is SYDVKM. The germline V and J ends were trimmed by 6 bases and 5 bases, with 14 bases remaining between them. In DNA form, the CDR3 reads TGTGCCAGCAGATTTGGGGGGGGCGACGAGCAGTACTTC. It specifies CASRFGGGDEQYF.

The chain joins TRBV27 to TRBJ2-1; 10 positions match TRBD2. The ends lost 6 bases at V and 4 bases at J; junction bases unmatched: 9. The length of the CDR3 is 16 residues. CDR1 and CDR2 from the germline V gene are MNHEY and SMNVEV (reference sequence). In DNA, the CDR3 is TGTGCCAGCAGACCTTTAGCGGGAGGAGCGTACAATGAGCAGTTCTTC. This gives the protein CASRPLAGGAYNEQFF.

The chain carries TRBV4-3 and TRBJ1-1; no definite D call. V lost 0 bases and J lost 0, with 8 bases in between. The CDR3 extends over 15 amino acids. The germline gives CDR1 LGHNA, CDR2 YSLEER. The CDR3 sequence is CASSQDIGVNTEAFF. CDR3 sequence (DNA): TGCGCCAGCAGCCAAGACATCGGGGTGAACACTGAAGCTTTCTTT.

The gene calls are TRBV2 and TRBJ1-5; 9 nucleotides align to TRBD1. This CDR3 spans 17 amino acids. Trimming cost V 7 bases and J 0 bases; bases outside gene matches: 10. CDR1 and CDR2 from the germline V gene are SNHLY and FYNNEI. CDR3 residues: CASNGQGLGNSNQPQHF. The CDR3, as DNA: TGTGCCAGCAACGGACAGGGGTTGGGTAATAGCAATCAGCCCCAGCATTTT.

The chain is built from TRBV19 and TRBJ2-7; 13 bases map to TRBD2. Germline CDR1 and CDR2: LNHDA and SQIVND (reference sequence). This CDR3 is built from 18 residues. Trimming removed 5 bases from V and 4 bases from J; junction bases left unmatched: 14. As DNA, the CDR3 is TGTGCCAGTAGTGGAATAGCAAGACTAGCGGGAGGTAGATACGAGCAGTACTTC. As protein: CASSGIARLAGGRYEQYF.

The V gene is TRBV9, the J gene TRBJ2-1; 10 bases align to TRBD2. In germline, CDR1 is SGDLS, CDR2 YYNGEE. Losses at the gene ends were 0 bases for V and 9 bases for J; bases not matched to a gene: 9. This CDR3 is built from 16 residues. CDR3 sequence (DNA): TGTGCCAGCAGCGTAGACCCCAGCGGGAGGGCCCCTGAGCAGTTCTTC. It encodes CASSVDPSGRAPEQFF.

The chain combines TRBV7-9 with TRBJ1-2; D uncertain. Trimming pared 5 bases from V and 4 bases from J, leaving 14 bases between. Germline CDR1 SEHNR, CDR2 FQNEAQ (reference sequence). The CDR3 has 14 amino acids. The CDR3: CASSREVVVYGYTF. The DNA for the CDR3 is TGTGCCAGCAGCCGGGAGGTGGTCGTCTATGGCTACACCTTC.

This chain connects TRBV11-1 to TRBJ2-7; TRBD2 matches 9 bases. The V gene end was trimmed by 3 bases and the J gene end by 3 bases; junction bases not matched to a gene: 3. The length of the CDR3 is 14 residues. Germline-derived CDR1 and CDR2 are SGHAT and FQDESV (reference sequence). CDR3 coding DNA: TGTGCCAGCAGCTTCGCTAGCGGGATCTACGAGCAGTACTTC. Translating it yields CASSFASGIYEQYF.

The V call is TRBV10-3, the J call TRBJ1-5; D is ambiguous. Between the trimmed V and J ends, which lost 2 bases and 7 bases, there was a span of 9 bases. Germline lookup yields CDR1 ENHRY and CDR2 SYGVKD. The CDR3 sequence is 13 residues long. DNA for the CDR3: TGTGCCATCAGTGAGACAGTCGGCCAGCCCCAGCATTTT. It yields the protein CAISETVGQPQHF.

The rearrangement uses TRBV11-2 and TRBJ1-3; TRBD1 agrees at 11 bases. Germline V gene lookup returns CDR1 SGHAT and CDR2 FQNNGV. V lost 5 bases, J lost 0 bases, and 3 bases stayed unmatched. This CDR3 spans 16 amino acids. The CDR3 spells CASSTGTGGSGNTIYF. The CDR3 nucleotides read TGTGCCAGCAGCACCGGGACAGGGGGCTCTGGAAACACCATATATTTT.

The gene calls are TRBV11-2 and TRBJ1-1, with TRBD1 matching over 10 bases. The CDR3 length is 18 residues. Germline V gene sequence: CDR1 SGHAT, CDR2 FQNNGV. J gave up 4 bases and V 7 bases, and 18 bases lay outside the gene matches. CDR3 coding DNA: TGTGCCAGCACCACTACCCGTCCCCGACAGGGGGCGAGCACTGAAGCTTTCTTT. This encodes CASTTTRPRQGASTEAFF.

The J gene is TRBJ1-5, the V gene TRBV6-5; D possibly corresponds to TRBD1 (6 bases). CDR1 and CDR2 (germline): MNHEY, SVGAGI. The CDR3 extends over 14 amino acids. V was pared by 6 bases and J by 0 bases, with 9 bases between. The CDR3 is CASSTDSSNQPQHF. The CDR3 region has the DNA TGTGCCAGCAGCACGGACAGTAGCAATCAGCCCCAGCATTTT.

On this clone: The same CDR3 also results from other DNA sequences found in this sample. This chain uses TRBV5-1 with TRBJ2-1, with TRBD2 identical over 12 bases. This CDR3 spans 15 amino acids. V lost 3 bases, J lost 4 bases, and 2 bases stayed unmatched. Germline CDR1 reads SGHRS; CDR2 reads YFSETQ. CDR3 protein: CASSSTSGSYNEQFF. CDR3 bases: TGCGCCAGCAGCTCGACTAGCGGGAGTTACAATGAGCAGTTCTTC.

The V and J genes are TRBV15 and TRBJ2-7, with TRBD2 matching 13 bases. Trimming at V came to 9 bases and at J to 5 bases, leaving 10 bases not matched to a gene. The germline V gene encodes CDR1 LNHNV and CDR2 YYDKDF (reference sequence). The CDR3 is made up of 15 amino acids. The CDR3 DNA reads as TGTGCCACAGCCCGAGGGACTAGCGGGAAAAACGAGCAGTACTTC. It specifies CATARGTSGKNEQYF.

CDR3 nucleotides: TGTGCCAGCAGTCGCCCCAGGGGCGGGGGGGCCTACAATGAGCAGTTCTTC. Amino acids: CASSRPRGGGAYNEQFF. The rearrangement joins TRBV28 to TRBJ2-1; 9 bases are shared with TRBD2. Trimming took 5 bases from V and 2 from J; bases not matched to a gene: 10. This CDR3 is built from 17 residues. Germline CDR1 and CDR2: MDHEN and SYDVKM.

The V gene is TRBV9, the J gene TRBJ2-2, with 7 bases aligning to TRBD2. Germline assignment: CDR1 SGDLS and CDR2 YYNGEE. This CDR3 is built from 16 residues. V trimming: 4 bases; J trimming: 3 bases; junction bases outside the gene matches: 9. In nucleotides, the CDR3 is TGTGCCAGCAGCCCACAGAGCGGGATGGACACCGGGGAGCTGTTTTTT. It yields the protein CASSPQSGMDTGELFF.

V and J are TRBV7-2 and TRBJ2-3; unclear D gene. CDR1 is SGHTA, CDR2 FQGNSA, per germline. V lost 5 bases, J lost 10 bases, and 31 bases lay in between. This CDR3 region has 18 residues. The CDR3 DNA is TGTGCCAGCAGCCCGCCGCCAACCCTGATCCCCGCCCCGTTAGCGCAGTATTTT. It encodes CASSPPPTLIPAPLAQYF.

The chain carries TRBV28 and TRBJ1-5; D gene uncertain. The CDR3 has 14 residues. From germline, CDR1 is MDHEN and CDR2 SYDVKM. Trimming shortened V by 2 bases and J by 1 base, and 6 bases separated the two germline ends. The CDR3 bases are TGTGCCAGCAGTTTACCCCTCAGCAATCAGCCCCAGCATTTT. It encodes CASSLPLSNQPQHF.

The CDR3 region has the DNA TGCAGCGTTGCAGGGCTAGCGGGAGAAGAGACCCAGTACTTC. Translation: CSVAGLAGEETQYF. The rearrangement joins TRBV29-1 to TRBJ2-5, with 10 bases that match TRBD2. V was pared by 4 bases and J by 3 bases, with 5 bases of the junction left unmatched. This CDR3 spans 14 amino acids. Germline V lookup: CDR1 SQVTM, CDR2 ANQGSEA.

CDR3 in amino acids: CASSILNSLSYNEQFF. CDR3 in DNA: TGTGCCAGTAGTATACTGAACAGCCTCTCCTACAATGAGCAGTTCTTC. The rearrangement joins TRBV19 to TRBJ2-1; D unresolved. V lost 2 bases, J lost 0 bases, and 11 bases lay in between. The CDR3 extends over 16 amino acids. The germline CDR1 and CDR2 sequences are LNHDA and SQIVND (reference sequence).

The chain has TRBV7-9 and TRBJ1-5; D not resolved. Germline V CDR1 and CDR2: SEHNR, FQNEAQ (reference sequence). V lost 1 base, J lost 0 bases, and 13 bases lay in between. The CDR3 is 17 amino acids. The CDR3 nucleotides read TGTGCCAGCAGCTTAGGCCCCTCAGCGGATAGCAATCAGCCCCAGCATTTT. The encoded protein is CASSLGPSADSNQPQHF.

This chain connects TRBV6-5 to TRBJ2-7, with 7 bases that match TRBD1. The CDR3 is made up of 14 amino acids. Trimming took 5 bases from V and 6 from J; bases not matched to a gene: 10. In germline, CDR1 is MNHEY, CDR2 SVGAGI. The CDR3 reads CASSIQATGSEQYF. Here the CDR3 DNA reads TGTGCCAGCAGTATTCAGGCGACAGGGAGCGAGCAGTACTTC.

The chain links TRBV25-1 to TRBJ2-1; 7 bases match TRBD1. The germline gives CDR1 MGHDK, CDR2 SYGVNS. The trim removed 9 bases at V and 4 bases at J, leaving 6 bases unmatched. The CDR3 consists of 13 residues. CDR3 nucleotides: TGTGCCAGACCAAGACAGGGATACAATGAGCAGTTCTTC. Its protein product is CARPRQGYNEQFF.

The chain couples TRBV27 to TRBJ2-1; 7 bases fit TRBD2. The CDR3 runs 15 residues. From germline, CDR1 is MNHEY and CDR2 SMNVEV (reference sequence). V lost 8 bases, J lost 3 bases, and 10 bases stayed unmatched. The CDR3 nucleotides are TGTGCCAGCGGCCCGGGGAGGGACTACTACAATGAGCAGTTCTTC. This sequence encodes CASGPGRDYYNEQFF.

This rearrangement joins TRBV6-5 to TRBJ2-4; 10 bases map to TRBD2. V shed 3 bases, J shed 7 bases, and the junction held 3 bases outside the gene matches. CDR1 MNHEY and CDR2 SVGAGI come from the germline V gene. This CDR3 region has 14 residues. The CDR3 loop is CASSYTSGVNIQYF. In nucleotides, the CDR3 is TGTGCCAGCAGTTATACTAGCGGGGTCAACATTCAGTACTTC.

The CDR3 DNA sequence: TGTGCCACCAGCCCCATCCAGGTCGGCCAAGAGACCCAGTACTTC. Its protein product is CATSPIQVGQETQYF. The chain recombines TRBV15 with TRBJ2-5; D is undetermined. The germline gives CDR1 LNHNV, CDR2 YYDKDF (reference sequence). The CDR3 has 15 residues. The V end was cut by 5 bases, the J end by 1 base, with 14 bases between.

The genes are TRBV2 and TRBJ2-1; D is perhaps TRBD2 (5 bases). The V end lost 3 bases, the J end lost 9 bases, and 9 bases lay between the germline ends. CDR3 length equals 12 residues. CDR1 is SNHLY, CDR2 FYNNEI, per germline. This chain's CDR3 is CASSDLGVEQFF. Written as DNA, the CDR3 is TGTGCCAGCAGTGATCTCGGGGTTGAGCAGTTCTTC.